The 19 T cell receptor beta chains presented below share a single source sample, sequenced in a study of T cells after yellow fever vaccination. TCRdb fed the 5' RACE reads into MiXCR, producing one record per CDR3 protein. Of 300,000 to 350,000 distinct CDR3 sequences detected, roughly 4% appear once; the ten largest clones hold 20% to 25%. Sequencing was performed on PBMCs, taken 5 days after the yellow fever booster vaccination. These receptor sequences come from a man between 18 and 29 years old who received the YFV17D yellow fever vaccine.

V is TRBV6-5 and J is TRBJ1-1; D may be TRBD1 (5 bases). This CDR3 comprises 14 residues. The germline gives CDR1 MNHEY, CDR2 SVGAGI. Trimming took 6 bases from V and 4 from J, leaving 15 bases between them. The CDR3 sequence is CASSPSGTGTEAFF. The CDR3 nucleotides are TGTGCCAGCAGCCCCTCGGGGACGGGCACTGAAGCTTTCTTT.

This chain links TRBV19 with TRBJ2-1; D uncertain. The V gene's germline CDR1 is LNHDA and CDR2 SQIVND (reference sequence). This CDR3 region has 14 residues. Between the trimmed V and J ends, which lost 6 bases and 8 bases, there was a span of 17 bases. Written as DNA, the CDR3 is TGTGCCAGTAGCCCCATCGAGGCTGGGGATGAGCAGTTCTTC. Translation gives CASSPIEAGDEQFF.

This clonotype has more than one count but fewer than ten. The rearrangement links TRBV12-3 or TRBV12-4 to TRBJ1-1, with 9 nucleotides matching TRBD1. The ends lost 4 bases at V and 1 base at J; junction bases unmatched: 7. There are 16 residues in the CDR3. CDR3 coding DNA: TGTGCCAGCAGTTACACCTTGGGACAGGGGAACACTGAAGCTTTCTTT. It translates to CASSYTLGQGNTEAFF.

This clonotype was observed a handful of times. This chain links TRBV27 with TRBJ1-6, with 8 bases aligning to TRBD1. This CDR3 contains 17 residues. Germline lookup yields CDR1 MNHEY and CDR2 SMNVEV (reference sequence). The V gene end was trimmed by 3 bases and the J gene end by 9 bases; junction bases not matched to a gene: 13. The CDR3 nucleotides read TGTGCCAGCAGTTTGCGAGCTTGGGGACAGGACCCTTCACCCCTCCACTTT. Residues: CASSLRAWGQDPSPLHF.

This clonotype appeared a few times. V and J are TRBV4-1 and TRBJ1-2, with a possible D match to TRBD1 (6 bases). The CDR3 sequence is 15 residues long. V lost 4 bases, J lost 8 bases, and 20 bases lay in between. CDR1 and CDR2 (germline): MGHRA, YSYEKL. CDR3 residues: CASSLSGQTLGGYTF. CDR3 DNA: TGCGCCAGCAGCCTATCGGGACAAACCCTAGGGGGCTACACCTTC.

This clonotype was seen only a few times. The CDR3 region has the DNA TGTGCCAGCAGTTTAGAAACAGGCACAGGGCTCAGCAATCAGCCCCAGCATTTT. Translating it yields CASSLETGTGLSNQPQHF. The chain joins TRBV12-3 or TRBV12-4 to TRBJ1-5; tentative D call: TRBD1 (6 bases). V was cut by 1 base and J by 1 base, with 17 bases left in between. The CDR3 sequence is 18 residues long.

This chain links TRBV2 with TRBJ1-2; D is unresolved. Germline CDR1 reads SNHLY; CDR2 reads FYNNEI. This CDR3 comprises 11 residues. V lost 8 bases and J 9 bases, leaving 13 bases between the germline ends. The CDR3 region is CASGRELSYTF. Written as DNA, the CDR3 is TGTGCCAGCGGGAGGGAGTTGAGCTACACCTTC.

The V and J genes are TRBV20-1 and TRBJ1-5; TRBD1 matches 7 bases. Germline loops: CDR1 DFQATT, CDR2 SNEGSKA (reference sequence). This CDR3 contains 15 residues. With 6 bases clipped from V and 0 bases from J, the junction kept 8 bases outside the gene matches. CDR3 protein: CSATPDRHSNQPQHF. The CDR3 nucleotides read TGCAGTGCCACGCCGGACAGGCATAGCAATCAGCCCCAGCATTTT.

The V and J genes are TRBV2 and TRBJ1-3; maybe TRBD1 (6 bases). V was trimmed by 7 bases and J by 5 bases, leaving 12 bases between them. The germline CDR1 and CDR2 sequences are SNHLY and FYNNEI. The CDR3 covers 13 residues. CDR3 bases: TGTGCCAGCACGGGGGCAGTTCGAAACACCATATATTTT. This encodes CASTGAVRNTIYF.

There are many counts of this clonotype. This chain links TRBV7-2 with TRBJ2-7, with 12 bases aligning to TRBD1. With 4 bases clipped from V and 7 bases from J, the junction kept 5 bases outside the gene matches. CDR3 length: 14 amino acids. CDR1 SGHTA and CDR2 FQGNSA come from the germline V gene. CDR3 in DNA: TGTGCCAGCAGCTCCCGGGACAGGGGGCGAGAGCAGTACGTC. Translated: CASSSRDRGREQYV.

This clonotype turned up a few times. This chain links TRBV6-5 with TRBJ2-7; 10 bases fit TRBD1. The CDR3 has 17 amino acids. Looked up from germline, CDR1 is MNHEY and CDR2 is SVGAGI. V gave up 0 bases and J gave up 4 bases; unmatched junction bases: 9. The CDR3 DNA is TGTGCCAGCAGTTACTCTGTGTCGACAGGGGGCAAGTACGAGCAGTACTTC. As protein: CASSYSVSTGGKYEQYF.

This clonotype was counted many times. V is TRBV12-3 or TRBV12-4 and J is TRBJ2-7; TRBD1 matches at 12 bases. The trim removed 5 bases at V and 7 bases at J, leaving 9 bases unmatched. The CDR3 is made up of 15 amino acids. CDR3 sequence: CASSPRDRGRWEQYF. CDR3 sequence (DNA): TGTGCCAGCAGTCCCCGGGACAGGGGGCGCTGGGAGCAGTACTTC.

As concerns this clonotype: A much more abundant neighbour one base away suggests this may be a read error. The chain carries TRBV7-9 and TRBJ2-3; TRBD2 is a possible D gene (6 bases). The germline V and J ends were trimmed by 5 bases and 8 bases, with 20 bases remaining between them. This CDR3 has 15 residues. CDR1 and CDR2 from the germline V gene are SEHNR and FQNEAQ (reference sequence). The CDR3 coding sequence is TGTGCCAGCAGCCCACGCGGGGCCAAGAAAGTTACGCAGTATTTT. Translated, it gives CASSPRGAKKVTQYF. Full variable domain (outside the CDR3, taken from reference TRBV7-9 and TRBJ2-3): DTGVSQNPRHKITKRGQNVTFRCDPISEHNRLYWYRQTLGQGPEFLTYFQNEAQLEKSRLLSDRFSAERPKGSFSTLEIQRTEQGDSAMYLCASSPRGAKKVTQYFGPGTRLTVL.

The rearrangement joins TRBV27 to TRBJ2-1; 8 bases map to TRBD2. J gave up 4 bases and V 3 bases, and 11 bases lay outside the gene matches. The CDR3 has 17 amino acids. CDR1 and CDR2 (germline): MNHEY, SMNVEV (reference sequence). CDR3 nucleotides: TGTGCCAGCAGTTTCCCCGGCCTAGCGGGCCTATACAATGAGCAGTTCTTC. Translation: CASSFPGLAGLYNEQFF.

This clonotype has a handful of counts. The chain carries TRBV24-1 and TRBJ2-3; D unclear. Trimming stripped 3 bases from V and 0 bases from J, with 6 bases between. Germline-derived CDR1 and CDR2 are KGHDR and SFDVKD. CDR3 size: 14 residues. The CDR3 DNA sequence: TGTGCCACCAGTGATCCCCTTAGCACAGATACGCAGTATTTT. Its translation: CATSDPLSTDTQYF.

The table lists this clonotype with many counts. CDR3 region: CASSAAAPEINYGYTF. In DNA form, the CDR3 reads TGTGCCAGCAGCGCCGCGGCGCCAGAAATTAACTATGGCTACACCTTC. The chain uses TRBV9 and TRBJ1-2; unclear D gene. V dropped 3 bases and J dropped 1 base, with 16 bases sitting between them. CDR3 length equals 16 residues. Germline V gives CDR1 SGDLS, CDR2 YYNGEE.

This clonotype was recorded a few times. The V call is TRBV9, the J call TRBJ1-4, with TRBD1 matching over 7 bases. V lost 0 bases, J lost 7 bases, and 6 bases stayed unmatched. The CDR3 is made up of 15 amino acids. The germline V gene encodes CDR1 SGDLS and CDR2 YYNGEE. The CDR3 loop reads CASSVGTGGAEKLFF. As DNA, the CDR3 is TGTGCCAGCAGCGTAGGGACAGGTGGAGCTGAAAAACTGTTTTTT. The whole variable domain, filled in from reference TRBV9 and TRBJ1-4, reads DSGVTQTPKHLITATGQRVTLRCSPRSGDLSVYWYQQSLDQGLQFLIQYYNGEERAKGNILERFSAQQFPDLHSELNLSSLELGDSALYFCASSVGTGGAEKLFFGSGTQLSVL.

This clonotype was seen only a few times. The chain is built from TRBV7-9 and TRBJ2-1; D may be TRBD2 (6 bases). Trimming left V 4 bases short and J 0 bases short, with 10 bases between. The CDR3 is 15 residues long. Germline V gene data show CDR1 as SEHNR and CDR2 as FQNEAQ (reference sequence). The CDR3 bases are TGTGCCAGCAGCTCGGACGGGAGCTCCTACAATGAGCAGTTCTTC. This encodes CASSSDGSSYNEQFF.

This clonotype was counted between two and nine times. The chain has TRBV13 and TRBJ2-5, with 10 bases identical to TRBD2. The CDR3 runs 17 residues. V dropped 0 bases and J dropped 0; count of bases not matched to a gene: 4. The germline gives CDR1 PRHDT, CDR2 FYEKMQ (reference sequence). CDR3 sequence (DNA): TGTGCCAGCAGCTTAGGCCCTACTAGCGGGGACCAAGAGACCCAGTACTTC. It is translated as CASSLGPTSGDQETQYF.